A selection of T cell receptor beta chains follows, all from one sample in a study of shared clonotypes between healthy human individuals. Produced via immunoSEQ multiplex PCR; TCRdb's table is partial and in-frame only. The sample holds 2 million to 3 million clones; 93% are singletons and the top ten take around 0.4%. The sequenced sample consisted of naive CD4+ T cells from PBMCs. Receptors were obtained from a man aged 18 to 35 in good health. Some clones in this sample may be carry-over from other donors' samples. The CDR3 runs from the conserved cysteine through the conserved F or W. The D gene is left open where the match is weak. Size is omitted from some rows. Given values are once, few, many or a class for expanded clones.

d_gene: .; v_gene: TRBV27; abundance: .; j_gene: TRBJ2-6; CDR3aa: CASSSYRASGANVLTF; CDR3nt: TGTGCCAGCAGTTCTTACAGAGCCTCTGGGGCCAACGTCCTGACTTTC
d_gene: TRBD2; v_gene: TRBV5-4; abundance: .; j_gene: TRBJ2-3; CDR3aa: CASSSGTSGGTNTQYF; CDR3nt: TGTGCCAGCAGTTCGGGGACTAGCGGGGGTACAAATACGCAGTATTTT
d_gene: .; v_gene: TRBV19; abundance: .; j_gene: TRBJ1-1; CDR3aa: CASSPNRVPDTEAFF; CDR3nt: TGTGCCAGTAGTCCTAACAGGGTCCCTGACACTGAAGCTTTCTTT
d_gene: .; v_gene: TRBV27; abundance: .; j_gene: TRBJ2-1; CDR3aa: CATSGATYNEQFF; CDR3nt: TGTGCCACGTCCGGGGCGACCTACAATGAGCAGTTCTTC
d_gene: .; v_gene: TRBV15; abundance: .; j_gene: TRBJ1-4; CDR3aa: CATSRGRQDYVLSNEKLFF; CDR3nt: TGTGCCACCAGCAGAGGCCGACAGGATTATGTTCTTTCTAATGAAAAACTGTTTTTT
d_gene: TRBD1; v_gene: TRBV5-1; abundance: .; j_gene: TRBJ1-2; CDR3aa: CASSPGQGNYGYTF; CDR3nt: TGCGCCAGCAGCCCCGGACAGGGTAACTATGGCTACACCTTC
d_gene: .; v_gene: TRBV5-5; abundance: .; j_gene: TRBJ2-7; CDR3aa: CASSMTVSSYEQYF; CDR3nt: TGTGCCAGCAGCATGACAGTCTCCTCCTACGAGCAGTACTTC
d_gene: TRBD2; v_gene: TRBV19; abundance: .; j_gene: TRBJ2-2; CDR3aa: CASSIVGASGRALGTGELFF; CDR3nt: TGTGCCAGTAGTATAGTAGGCGCTAGCGGGAGGGCCCTAGGCACCGGGGAGCTGTTTTTT
d_gene: TRBD2; v_gene: TRBV4-3; abundance: .; j_gene: TRBJ2-7; CDR3aa: CASSGDAGGPYEQYF; CDR3nt: TGCGCCAGCAGCGGGGATGCGGGAGGGCCCTACGAGCAGTACTTC
d_gene: .; v_gene: TRBV28; abundance: .; j_gene: TRBJ2-7; CDR3aa: CASSLPGLSYEQYF; CDR3nt: TGTGCCAGCAGCCTCCCGGGGCTCTCCTACGAGCAGTACTTC
d_gene: TRBD1; v_gene: TRBV5-1; abundance: .; j_gene: TRBJ2-3; CDR3aa: CASSLPGGVDTQYF; CDR3nt: TGCGCCAGCAGCTTACCAGGGGGTGTTGATACGCAGTATTTT
d_gene: .; v_gene: TRBV19; abundance: .; j_gene: TRBJ2-7; CDR3aa: CASSIELRPSEQYF; CDR3nt: TGTGCCAGTAGTATCGAACTACGCCCGAGCGAGCAGTACTTC
d_gene: TRBD1; v_gene: TRBV7-6; abundance: .; j_gene: TRBJ2-5; CDR3aa: CASSLVWTGNQETQYF; CDR3nt: TGTGCCAGCAGCTTAGTTTGGACAGGGAACCAAGAGACCCAGTACTTC
d_gene: TRBD1; v_gene: TRBV6-1; abundance: .; j_gene: TRBJ1-1; CDR3aa: CASSADRGTEAFF; CDR3nt: TGTGCCAGCAGTGCGGACAGGGGCACTGAAGCTTTCTTT
d_gene: TRBD1; v_gene: TRBV7-3; abundance: once; j_gene: TRBJ2-5; CDR3aa: CASSSQGAPEETQYF; CDR3nt: TGTGCCAGCAGCTCACAGGGGGCGCCTGAAGAGACCCAGTACTTC
d_gene: TRBD2; v_gene: TRBV19; abundance: .; j_gene: TRBJ2-3; CDR3aa: CASSPGLAGEGAKTDTQYF; CDR3nt: TGTGCCAGTAGCCCGGGACTAGCGGGAGAGGGGGCCAAAACAGATACGCAGTATTTT
d_gene: .; v_gene: TRBV6-6; abundance: .; j_gene: TRBJ2-4; CDR3aa: CASSYGNQNIQYF; CDR3nt: TGTGCCAGCAGTTACGGAAATCAAAACATTCAGTACTTC
d_gene: .; v_gene: TRBV7-9; abundance: .; j_gene: TRBJ1-1; CDR3aa: CASSLGQLSTEAFF; CDR3nt: TGTGCCAGCAGCTTAGGACAGTTGAGCACTGAAGCTTTCTTT
d_gene: TRBD2; v_gene: TRBV6-1; abundance: .; j_gene: TRBJ2-1; CDR3aa: CASSDGLAGIGEQFF; CDR3nt: TGTGCCAGCAGTGATGGTCTAGCGGGAATCGGTGAGCAGTTCTTC
d_gene: .; v_gene: TRBV27; abundance: .; j_gene: TRBJ2-3; CDR3aa: CASSTGREGSTDTQYF; CDR3nt: TGTGCCAGCAGTACTGGCCGGGAAGGTAGCACAGATACGCAGTATTTT
d_gene: .; v_gene: TRBV18; abundance: few; j_gene: TRBJ1-1; CDR3aa: CASSPRENTEAFF; CDR3nt: TGTGCCAGCTCACCGAGAGAGAACACTGAAGCTTTCTTT
d_gene: .; v_gene: TRBV14; abundance: .; j_gene: TRBJ2-1; CDR3aa: CASSQEPFGISYNEQFF; CDR3nt: TGTGCCAGCAGCCAAGAGCCTTTTGGGATTTCCTACAATGAGCAGTTCTTC
d_gene: .; v_gene: TRBV18; abundance: .; j_gene: TRBJ1-3; CDR3aa: CASSVSTGSSGNTIYF; CDR3nt: TGTGCCAGCTCAGTCTCAACAGGCAGCTCTGGAAACACCATATATTTT
d_gene: TRBD1; v_gene: TRBV7-9; abundance: .; j_gene: TRBJ2-7; CDR3aa: CASSDRTGPLREQYF; CDR3nt: TGTGCCAGCAGCGACCGGACAGGACCCCTTCGCGAGCAGTACTTC
d_gene: TRBD2; v_gene: TRBV7-3; abundance: .; j_gene: TRBJ2-1; CDR3aa: CASSLPIAGGRDEQFF; CDR3nt: TGTGCCAGCAGCTTACCGATAGCGGGAGGTAGGGATGAGCAGTTCTTC
d_gene: TRBD2; v_gene: TRBV28; abundance: .; j_gene: TRBJ2-3; CDR3aa: CASSGSGIRTDTQYF; CDR3nt: TGTGCCAGCAGCGGAAGCGGGATCCGCACAGATACGCAGTATTTT
d_gene: .; v_gene: TRBV5-1; abundance: .; j_gene: TRBJ2-3; CDR3aa: CASSIRSSTDTQYF; CDR3nt: TGCGCCAGCAGCATCCGGAGCTCCACAGATACGCAGTATTTT
d_gene: TRBD1; v_gene: TRBV5-1; abundance: .; j_gene: TRBJ1-5; CDR3aa: CASSLQGANNQPQHF; CDR3nt: TGCGCCAGCAGCTTGCAGGGGGCTAACAATCAGCCCCAGCATTTT
d_gene: .; v_gene: TRBV30; abundance: .; j_gene: TRBJ2-7; CDR3aa: CAWSGVGVSSYEQYF; CDR3nt: TGTGCCTGGAGTGGGGTAGGTGTGTCCTCCTACGAGCAGTACTTC
d_gene: .; v_gene: TRBV7-2; abundance: .; j_gene: TRBJ2-3; CDR3aa: CASSTGPTTDTQYF; CDR3nt: TGTGCCAGCAGCACGGGACCCACCACAGATACGCAGTATTTT
d_gene: .; v_gene: TRBV7-9; abundance: few; j_gene: TRBJ1-5; CDR3aa: CASSQGGGQPQHF; CDR3nt: TGTGCCAGCAGCCAAGGTGGGGGACAGCCCCAGCATTTT
d_gene: .; v_gene: TRBV12-5; abundance: few; j_gene: TRBJ1-1; CDR3aa: CASGRGGETEAFF; CDR3nt: TGTGCTAGTGGCCGTGGGGGCGAAACTGAAGCTTTCTTT
d_gene: .; v_gene: TRBV6-4; abundance: .; j_gene: TRBJ1-1; CDR3aa: CASSRQVNTEAFF; CDR3nt: TGTGCCAGCAGTCGACAGGTGAACACTGAAGCTTTCTTT
d_gene: .; v_gene: TRBV7-8; abundance: .; j_gene: TRBJ1-2; CDR3aa: CASSLEANYGYTF; CDR3nt: TGTGCCAGCAGCTTAGAAGCTAACTATGGCTACACCTTC
d_gene: .; v_gene: TRBV21-1; abundance: .; j_gene: TRBJ1-5; CDR3aa: CASSKVGTGEAGNQPQHF; CDR3nt: TGTGCCAGCAGCAAAGTGGGGACAGGGGAAGCGGGCAATCAGCCCCAGCATTTT
d_gene: .; v_gene: TRBV7-6; abundance: .; j_gene: TRBJ1-1; CDR3aa: CASSLVRQSEAFF; CDR3nt: TGTGCCAGCAGCTTAGTGAGGCAGAGTGAAGCTTTCTTT
d_gene: TRBD2; v_gene: TRBV28; abundance: .; j_gene: TRBJ2-7; CDR3aa: CASSPPGLAGEWSYEQYF; CDR3nt: TGTGCCAGCAGTCCTCCGGGACTAGCGGGAGAATGGTCCTACGAGCAGTACTTC
d_gene: .; v_gene: TRBV27; abundance: .; j_gene: TRBJ1-3; CDR3aa: CASSPRGGSGNTIYF; CDR3nt: TGTGCCAGCAGTCCCCGGGGGGGCTCTGGAAACACCATATATTTT
d_gene: TRBD1; v_gene: TRBV5-1; abundance: .; j_gene: TRBJ1-2; CDR3aa: CASSESPGQGMLYGYTF; CDR3nt: TGCGCCAGCAGCGAGTCACCGGGACAGGGGATGCTCTATGGCTACACCTTC
d_gene: TRBD1; v_gene: TRBV2; abundance: .; j_gene: TRBJ2-2; CDR3aa: CASSYDRDTGELFF; CDR3nt: TGTGCCAGCAGTTACGACAGGGACACCGGGGAGCTGTTTTTT
d_gene: .; v_gene: TRBV25-1; abundance: .; j_gene: TRBJ1-1; CDR3aa: CASGGRAVTEAFF; CDR3nt: TGTGCCAGCGGCGGGAGGGCGGTCACTGAAGCTTTCTTT
d_gene: .; v_gene: TRBV5-1; abundance: .; j_gene: TRBJ2-1; CDR3aa: CASSFERLSSYNEQFF; CDR3nt: TGCGCCAGCTCTTTTGAGAGGCTCAGCTCCTACAATGAGCAGTTCTTC
d_gene: TRBD2; v_gene: TRBV7-2; abundance: .; j_gene: TRBJ2-3; CDR3aa: CASSQGTSGKAGDTQYF; CDR3nt: TGTGCCAGCAGCCAGGGGACTAGCGGGAAGGCGGGGGATACGCAGTATTTT
d_gene: .; v_gene: TRBV7-9; abundance: .; j_gene: TRBJ2-1; CDR3aa: CASSGTGSSYNEQFF; CDR3nt: TGTGCCAGCAGCGGGACGGGAAGCTCCTACAATGAGCAGTTCTTC
d_gene: .; v_gene: TRBV25-1; abundance: .; j_gene: TRBJ1-2; CDR3aa: CASSVGLVRGYTF; CDR3nt: TGTGCCAGCAGTGTAGGTCTCGTCCGCGGCTACACCTTC
d_gene: TRBD2; v_gene: TRBV9; abundance: once; j_gene: TRBJ2-7; CDR3aa: CASSVGGRDSYEQYF; CDR3nt: TGTGCCAGCAGCGTAGGCGGGAGAGACTCCTACGAGCAGTACTTC
d_gene: .; v_gene: TRBV11-3; abundance: .; j_gene: TRBJ1-1; CDR3aa: CASSKSVNTEAFF; CDR3nt: TGTGCCAGCAGCAAATCCGTGAACACTGAAGCTTTCTTT
d_gene: TRBD1; v_gene: TRBV7-9; abundance: .; j_gene: TRBJ1-1; CDR3aa: CASSYTSGTGATEAFF; CDR3nt: TGTGCCAGCAGCTATACCTCCGGGACAGGGGCCACTGAAGCTTTCTTT
d_gene: .; v_gene: TRBV5-6; abundance: .; j_gene: TRBJ1-5; CDR3aa: CASSLGPDQPQHF; CDR3nt: TGTGCCAGCAGCTTGGGGCCAGATCAGCCCCAGCATTTT
d_gene: .; v_gene: TRBV29-1; abundance: .; j_gene: TRBJ2-7; CDR3aa: CSVLGFSLPYEQYF; CDR3nt: TGCAGCGTCCTCGGGTTCAGCCTACCCTACGAGCAGTACTTC
d_gene: TRBD2; v_gene: TRBV5-1; abundance: .; j_gene: TRBJ2-1; CDR3aa: CASSPLAGGPEEQFF; CDR3nt: TGCGCCAGCAGCCCCCTAGCGGGAGGGCCTGAGGAGCAGTTCTTC
d_gene: .; v_gene: TRBV16; abundance: .; j_gene: TRBJ2-1; CDR3aa: CASSQLVTGLHEQFF; CDR3nt: TGTGCCAGCAGCCAATTAGTAACAGGACTGCATGAGCAGTTCTTC
d_gene: TRBD2; v_gene: TRBV30; abundance: .; j_gene: TRBJ2-7; CDR3aa: CAWRQNLGGTRTYEQYF; CDR3nt: TGTGCCTGGAGACAAAACCTTGGGGGGACTAGGACGTACGAGCAGTACTTC
d_gene: TRBD2; v_gene: TRBV28; abundance: .; j_gene: TRBJ2-1; CDR3aa: CASSLPSDRSGRNYNEQFF; CDR3nt: TGTGCCAGCAGTTTACCGTCCGATCGTAGCGGGCGGAACTACAATGAGCAGTTCTTC
d_gene: .; v_gene: TRBV7-3; abundance: .; j_gene: TRBJ2-2; CDR3aa: CASSLARQNTGELFF; CDR3nt: TGTGCCAGCAGCTTAGCCCGCCAGAACACCGGGGAGCTGTTTTTT
d_gene: .; v_gene: TRBV19; abundance: .; j_gene: TRBJ2-1; CDR3aa: CASMRGVSYNEQFF; CDR3nt: TGTGCCAGTATGAGGGGGGTGTCCTACAATGAGCAGTTCTTC
d_gene: TRBD2; v_gene: TRBV14; abundance: .; j_gene: TRBJ2-2; CDR3aa: CASSLVAGAPTGELFF; CDR3nt: TGTGCCAGCAGCCTAGTAGCGGGGGCTCCCACCGGGGAGCTGTTTTTT
d_gene: TRBD2; v_gene: TRBV11-2; abundance: .; j_gene: TRBJ2-1; CDR3aa: CASSFRSGMSSYNEQFF; CDR3nt: TGTGCCAGCAGCTTCAGGAGCGGGATGAGCTCCTACAATGAGCAGTTCTTC
d_gene: .; v_gene: TRBV18; abundance: .; j_gene: TRBJ2-1; CDR3aa: CASSPRAGGLYNEQFF; CDR3nt: TGTGCCAGCTCACCACGGGCAGGGGGACTCTACAATGAGCAGTTCTTC